The 27 T cell receptor beta chains below all came from one sample that was sequenced in a study of OX40 agonist ivuxolimab in advanced cancers. Produced via immunoSEQ multiplex PCR; TCRdb's table is partial and in-frame only. The table includes approximately 49,000 clones, 85% detected once. Sequencing was performed on CD4+ or CD8+ T cells sorted from blood, taken in a trial of the OX40 agonist ivuxolimab. Receptors were obtained from an adult with an advanced solid tumor such as melanoma, head and neck, liver or kidney cancer.

This rearrangement joins TRBV28 to TRBJ1-2; 8 bases are a match to TRBD1. V shed 5 bases and J 7 bases; nucleotides not matched to a gene: 9. CDR3 length: 14 residues. Per the germline V gene, CDR1 is MDHEN and CDR2 is SYDVKM. CDR3 sequence reads: CASSPTGVVGGYTF. The CDR3 coding sequence is TGTGCCAGCAGTCCGACAGGGGTAGTTGGTGGCTACACCTTC.

The DNA of the CDR3 is TGTGCCAGCAACTTAGACCTTAACTATGGCTACACCTTC. It translates to CASNLDLNYGYTF. This chain links TRBV5-5 with TRBJ1-2; D is unresolved. V was trimmed by 6 bases and J by 1 base, leaving 10 bases between them. Germline values: CDR1 SGHKS, CDR2 YYEKEE (reference sequence). There are 13 residues in the CDR3. Complete variable domain (other parts from reference TRBV5-5 and TRBJ1-2): DAGVTQSPTHLIKTRGQQVTLRCSPISGHKSVSWYQQVLGQGPQFIFQYYEKEERGRGNFPDRFSARQFPNYSSELNVNALLLGDSALYLCASNLDLNYGYTFGSGTRLTVV.

This clone was found a few times. The V and J genes are TRBV29-1 and TRBJ2-7; D is undetermined. Germline V gives CDR1 SQVTM, CDR2 ANQGSEA. There are 13 residues in the CDR3. Trimming took off 4 bases at V and 2 bases at J, with 12 bases between the two ends. The CDR3 DNA reads as TGCAGCGTTGTGAGTCCGTTAACCTACGAGCAGTACTTC. Protein sequence: CSVVSPLTYEQYF.

The V call is TRBV2, the J call TRBJ2-5; unclear D gene. Between the trimmed V and J ends, which lost 6 bases and 1 base, there was a span of 9 bases. This CDR3 has 13 residues. The germline gives CDR1 SNHLY, CDR2 FYNNEI. CDR3 sequence (DNA): TGTGCCAGCAGGTGGGCAGTCCAAGAGACCCAGTACTTC. Translation: CASRWAVQETQYF.

A word on this clone: The identical CDR3 is also encoded by other nucleotide sequences in the sample. CDR3 residues: CASSFSGGNEQFF. DNA for the CDR3: TGTGCCAGCAGTTTCTCGGGAGGCAATGAGCAGTTCTTC. The rearrangement links TRBV27 to TRBJ2-1; 7 nucleotides align to TRBD2. The CDR3 covers 13 residues. The germline V gene has CDR1 MNHEY and CDR2 SMNVEV (reference sequence). V dropped 3 bases and J dropped 6; count of bases not matched to a gene: 2.

The chain combines TRBV30 with TRBJ2-3, with 7 bases fitting TRBD2. The CDR3 loop spans 13 amino acids. J was trimmed by 1 base and V by 2 bases; bases with no gene match: 0. Germline CDR1 and CDR2: GTSNPN and SVGIG (reference sequence). CDR3 coding DNA: TGTGCCTGGAGTCGGGGGGGCACAGATACGCAGTATTTT. Residues: CAWSRGGTDTQYF. Full variable domain (outside the CDR3, taken from reference TRBV30 and TRBJ2-3): SQTIHQWPATLVQPVGSPLSLECTVEGTSNPNLYWYRQAAGRGLQLLFYSVGIGQISSEVPQNLSASRPQDRQFILSSKKLLLSDSGFYLCAWSRGGTDTQYFGPGTRLTVL.

This clone was seen more than once but under ten times. This chain links TRBV6-6 with TRBJ2-7; D is ambiguous. V was shortened by 1 base and J by 5 bases, with 6 bases between the two germline ends. The CDR3 runs 12 residues. Germline assignment: CDR1 MNHNY and CDR2 SVGAGI (reference sequence). For the CDR3, the DNA is TGTGCCAGCAGTTACTTTGCAGACGAGCAGTACTTC. Protein: CASSYFADEQYF.

CDR3 sequence: CASSLPSGGAETDTQYF. As DNA, the CDR3 is TGTGCCAGCAGCCTCCCTAGCGGGGGGGCGGAAACAGATACGCAGTATTTT. The rearrangement joins TRBV5-4 to TRBJ2-3, with 12 bases aligning to TRBD2. V shed 4 bases and J 3 bases; nucleotides not matched to a gene: 9. CDR1 is SGHNT, CDR2 YYREEE, per germline (reference sequence). The CDR3 is 17 amino acids.

This clone showed up just a few times. V usage is TRBV19 and J usage is TRBJ2-7; TRBD2 aligns across 7 bases. CDR1 is LNHDA, CDR2 SQIVND, per germline (reference sequence). The CDR3 length is 11 residues. J was trimmed by 6 bases and V by 6 bases; bases with no gene match: 2. The CDR3, as DNA: TGTGCCAGTAGCCCGGGGGGCGAGCAGTACTTC. Amino acid sequence: CASSPGGEQYF.

The chain is built from TRBV5-4 and TRBJ2-5; the match to TRBD2 covers 7 bases. V shed 0 bases and J 1 base; nucleotides not matched to a gene: 9. Germline values: CDR1 SGHNT, CDR2 YYREEE (reference sequence). The CDR3 sequence is 17 residues long. DNA for the CDR3: TGTGCCAGCAGCTTGGCGGGGAGGGGACTTTCCCAAGAGACCCAGTACTTC. Residues: CASSLAGRGLSQETQYF.

This chain joins TRBV5-1 and TRBJ1-1; D is unresolved. The V end was cut by 0 bases, the J end by 1 base, with 10 bases between. This CDR3 comprises 15 residues. The germline V gene has CDR1 SGHRS and CDR2 YFSETQ. CDR3 DNA: TGCGCCAGCAGCTTGGACCTTCGGGGGAACACTGAAGCTTTCTTT. It yields the protein CASSLDLRGNTEAFF.

This clone was recorded once. The J gene is TRBJ1-2, the V gene TRBV5-3; D is possibly TRBD1 (6 bases). TRBV5-3 is given ORF status, its function remaining uncertain. The V end lost 4 bases, the J end lost 8 bases, and 12 bases lay between the germline ends. This CDR3 comprises 12 residues. In DNA, the CDR3 is TGTGCCAGAAGCCGAACAGGGAGCGGCTACACCTTC. Translating it yields CARSRTGSGYTF.

V and J are TRBV9 and TRBJ1-5; D uncertain. The CDR3 runs 15 residues. Trimming shortened V by 3 bases and J by 4 bases, and 14 bases separated the two germline ends. Germline CDR1 and CDR2: SGDLS and YYNGEE. The CDR3: CASSASLGPNQPQHF. In DNA, the CDR3 is TGTGCCAGCAGCGCAAGTTTAGGACCGAATCAGCCCCAGCATTTT.

The rearrangement uses TRBV6-5 and TRBJ2-7, with a weak D call TRBD1 (6 bases). The CDR3 is made up of 14 amino acids. V lost 5 bases and J 6 bases, leaving 17 bases between the germline ends. Germline values: CDR1 MNHEY, CDR2 SVGAGI. In DNA form, the CDR3 reads TGTGCCAGCAGTCCTAGCACCTCAGGGGCCGAGCAGTACGTC. Its translation: CASSPSTSGAEQYV.

The chain combines TRBV5-4 with TRBJ2-1; the match to TRBD1 covers 10 bases. The CDR3 spans 15 residues. Germline CDR1 reads SGHNT; CDR2 reads YYREEE (reference sequence). Trimming removed 3 bases from V and 2 bases from J; junction bases left unmatched: 2. CDR3 sequence: CASSSGTGAYNEQFF. DNA for the CDR3: TGTGCCAGCAGCTCCGGGACAGGGGCCTACAATGAGCAGTTCTTC.

The CDR3 nucleotides read TGTGCCAGTCGGGGTTTCCTTCCCAAAAACATTCAGTACTTC. This gives the protein CASRGFLPKNIQYF. The chain uses TRBV2 and TRBJ2-4; the D gene is possibly TRBD2 (5 bases). The length of the CDR3 is 14 residues. V was cut by 9 bases and J by 2 bases, with 14 bases left in between. Germline V gene lookup returns CDR1 SNHLY and CDR2 FYNNEI.

The rearrangement uses TRBV29-1 and TRBJ2-7, with 9 bases aligning to TRBD2. This CDR3 spans 13 amino acids. Germline V gives CDR1 SQVTM, CDR2 ANQGSEA. J lost 2 bases, V lost 4 bases, and 3 bases had no gene match. The DNA of the CDR3 is TGCAGCGTTGTAGGCGGGGGGGCCTACGAGCAGTACTTC. The encoded protein is CSVVGGGAYEQYF.

This sequence joins TRBV29-1 and TRBJ1-1; D might be TRBD1 (6 bases). CDR3 length equals 14 residues. Germline V CDR1 and CDR2: SQVTM, ANQGSEA. Trimming stripped 5 bases from V and 5 bases from J, with 18 bases between. CDR3 sequence (DNA): TGCAGCGTTAGGGGGACCGCGTCGGCGACTGAAGCTTTCTTT. Translation: CSVRGTASATEAFF.

The rearrangement joins TRBV4-3 to TRBJ2-1, with no clear D. Trimming left V 0 bases short and J 4 bases short, with 13 bases between. Germline loops: CDR1 LGHNA, CDR2 YSLEER. The CDR3 is 16 residues long. CDR3 in amino acids: CASSQDGVGLYNEQFF. CDR3 in DNA: TGCGCCAGCAGCCAAGATGGGGTAGGGTTGTACAATGAGCAGTTCTTC.

This chain links TRBV10-3 with TRBJ2-1; D not certain. This CDR3 spans 12 amino acids. The V gene's germline CDR1 is ENHRY and CDR2 SYGVKD. Between the trimmed V and J ends, which lost 3 bases and 7 bases, there was a span of 7 bases. The CDR3 sequence: CAISENSNEQFF. CDR3 nucleotides: TGTGCCATCAGTGAAAACAGTAATGAGCAGTTCTTC.

This chain links TRBV27 with TRBJ1-2; 7 nucleotides agree with TRBD1. The CDR3 sequence is 15 residues long. V lost 2 bases, J lost 4 bases, and 7 bases stayed unmatched. The germline V gene encodes CDR1 MNHEY and CDR2 SMNVEV (reference sequence). The CDR3 sequence: CASSLRSGGFYGYTF. The CDR3 DNA follows: TGTGCCAGCAGTTTACGGTCAGGGGGATTCTATGGCTACACCTTC.

The chain couples TRBV6-1 to TRBJ2-2; the match to TRBD1 covers 7 bases. J gave up 5 bases and V 2 bases, and 8 bases lay outside the gene matches. The germline V gene encodes CDR1 MNHNS and CDR2 SASEGT. The CDR3 has 16 residues. The CDR3 here is CASSEYTGQMTGELFF. The DNA of the CDR3 is TGTGCCAGCAGTGAATATACGGGACAGATGACCGGGGAGCTGTTTTTT.

The J gene is TRBJ2-1, the V gene TRBV4-3, with D maybe TRBD2 (5 bases). The CDR3 extends over 15 amino acids. V shed 1 base and J shed 7 bases, with 14 bases lying between them. Germline V gives CDR1 LGHNA, CDR2 YSLEER. The CDR3 sequence: CASSQVEGARNEQFF. In DNA form, the CDR3 reads TGCGCCAGCAGCCAAGTTGAGGGCGCGAGAAATGAGCAGTTCTTC.

DNA for the CDR3: TGTGCCAGCAGTGACCCGGACCTAGACAGGGGGACTCAGCCCCAGCATTTT. Translated: CASSDPDLDRGTQPQHF. V gene TRBV6-4 combines with J gene TRBJ1-5, with 9 bases lining up with TRBD1. This CDR3 has 17 amino acids. The ends lost 2 bases at V and 6 bases at J; junction bases unmatched: 11. Germline assignment: CDR1 MRHNA and CDR2 SNTAGT.

The CDR3 coding sequence is TGCGCCAGCAGCGAGGACAGGGGTAATGAAAAACTGTTTTTT. It translates to CASSEDRGNEKLFF. The gene calls are TRBV10-1 and TRBJ1-4, with 9 bases aligning to TRBD1. The trim removed 6 bases at V and 4 bases at J, leaving 3 bases unmatched. There are 14 residues in the CDR3. Germline assignment: CDR1 WNHNN and CDR2 SYGVQD (reference sequence).

Judged by abundance, this clone is medium-sized. The chain recombines TRBV27 with TRBJ1-2; D is perhaps TRBD1 (5 bases). The CDR3 sequence is 14 residues long. V gave up 8 bases and J gave up 3 bases, with 16 bases separating them. Germline CDR1 reads MNHEY; CDR2 reads SMNVEV (reference sequence). DNA of the CDR3: TGTGCCAGCGGGCCTGGGGGGGTGGACTATGGCTACACCTTC. Amino acid sequence: CASGPGGVDYGYTF.

The J gene is TRBJ2-7, the V gene TRBV13; D not resolved. CDR3 length: 14 amino acids. V was cut by 2 bases and J by 3 bases, with 11 bases left in between. Germline lookup yields CDR1 PRHDT and CDR2 FYEKMQ (reference sequence). CDR3 sequence reads: CASSLLGVRYEQYV. CDR3 bases: TGTGCCAGCAGCTTACTTGGGGTTCGCTACGAGCAGTACGTC.